This is a list of T cell receptor beta chains from one sample in a study of CD8+CD57+ T cells in acquired aplastic anemia. TCRdb itself ran the reads through MiXCR, one entry per CDR3 protein. The profile shows approximately 220,000 distinct CDR3 sequences, roughly 50% of them singletons. Sequencing used sorted CD4+, CD8+, or CD8+CD57+ T cells (not recorded which) from PBMCs. The receptors here all came from a human donor with aplastic anemia. Each CDR3 is given with its conserved first and last residue. A D gene is named only where the DNA matches it firmly. Clone size, where shown, is once, few, many, or a class for clones that have expanded.

clone_size: NA; j_call: TRBJ2-7; v_call: TRBV19; d_call: TRBD1; cdr3_nt: TGTGCCAGTAGTCCGAGAGCCAGGGGGCGCTTGGACGAGCAGTACTTC; cdr3_aa: CASSPRARGRLDEQYF
clone_size: NA; j_call: TRBJ1-1; v_call: TRBV9; d_call: NA; cdr3_nt: TGTGCCAGCAGCACGAGTTCGGACACCTCCGAAGCTTTCTTT; cdr3_aa: CASSTSSDTSEAFF
clone_size: many; j_call: TRBJ2-7; v_call: TRBV3-1; d_call: NA; cdr3_nt: TGTGCCAGCAGCCAAGATCCCCTGGGTTACGAGCAGTACTTC; cdr3_aa: CASSQDPLGYEQYF
clone_size: NA; j_call: TRBJ1-2; v_call: TRBV11-3; d_call: NA; cdr3_nt: TGTGCCAGCAGCCCAGGACCAGGAGATGGCTACACCTTC; cdr3_aa: CASSPGPGDGYTF
clone_size: NA; j_call: TRBJ2-1; v_call: TRBV9; d_call: TRBD2; cdr3_nt: TGTGCCAGCAGCGTTGTGGCTAGCGGCAATGAGCAGTTCTTC; cdr3_aa: CASSVVASGNEQFF
clone_size: many; j_call: TRBJ1-5; v_call: TRBV20-1; d_call: NA; cdr3_nt: TGCAGTGCTAGAGTAGGGGTAGGGCCCCAGCATTTT; cdr3_aa: CSARVGVGPQHF
clone_size: NA; j_call: TRBJ2-5; v_call: TRBV2; d_call: NA; cdr3_nt: TGTGCCAGCAGTAGCGGACCCAAGGAGACCCAGTACTTC; cdr3_aa: CASSSGPKETQYF
clone_size: few; j_call: TRBJ1-3; v_call: TRBV15; d_call: TRBD1; cdr3_nt: TGTGCCACCAGCAGAGAACAATCGGGGACAGGCAGCGGAAACACCATATATTTT; cdr3_aa: CATSREQSGTGSGNTIYF
clone_size: NA; j_call: TRBJ2-5; v_call: TRBV20-1; d_call: TRBD2; cdr3_nt: TGCAGTGCCGCCGCTAGCGGGGGGGTCCGAGAGACCCAGTACTTC; cdr3_aa: CSAAASGGVRETQYF
clone_size: few; j_call: TRBJ2-2; v_call: TRBV13; d_call: NA; cdr3_nt: TGTGCCAGCAGCTTAGGGGTTAGCACCGGGGAGCTGTTTTTT; cdr3_aa: CASSLGVSTGELFF
clone_size: once; j_call: TRBJ2-3; v_call: TRBV5-5; d_call: NA; cdr3_nt: TGTGCCAGCAGCCCCGGGACGGCCACAGATACGCAGTATTTT; cdr3_aa: CASSPGTATDTQYF
clone_size: many; j_call: TRBJ1-1; v_call: TRBV12-3/TRBV12-4; d_call: NA; cdr3_nt: TGTGCCAGCAGTCCTCAGGGAAGTGTGACTGAAGCTTTCTTT; cdr3_aa: CASSPQGSVTEAFF
clone_size: NA; j_call: TRBJ2-7; v_call: TRBV7-9; d_call: NA; cdr3_nt: TGTGCCAGCAGCTTTAACAGGGACCACGAGCAGTACTTC; cdr3_aa: CASSFNRDHEQYF
clone_size: few; j_call: TRBJ2-1; v_call: TRBV4-3; d_call: NA; cdr3_nt: TGCGCCAGCAGCCCCCGAAGGCAGGGATGGGACAATGAGCAGTTCTTC; cdr3_aa: CASSPRRQGWDNEQFF
clone_size: many; j_call: TRBJ2-7; v_call: TRBV5-5; d_call: TRBD2; cdr3_nt: TGTGCCAGCAGCTGGAGGTTAGCGGGGTCGGCCTACGAGCAGTACTTC; cdr3_aa: CASSWRLAGSAYEQYF
clone_size: many; j_call: TRBJ2-2; v_call: TRBV19; d_call: TRBD1; cdr3_nt: TGTGCCAGTAGCAGCTTGACAGGGGGGTACACCGGGGAGCTGTTTTTT; cdr3_aa: CASSSLTGGYTGELFF
clone_size: NA; j_call: TRBJ2-1; v_call: TRBV2; d_call: TRBD2; cdr3_nt: TGTGCCAGCAGTCGGACTAGCGGGGGCCCCAATGAGCAGTTCTTC; cdr3_aa: CASSRTSGGPNEQFF
clone_size: NA; j_call: TRBJ1-1; v_call: TRBV7-9; d_call: TRBD1; cdr3_nt: TGTGCCAGCAGCCCTCGACAGGGGGTTCCTGAAGCTTTCTTT; cdr3_aa: CASSPRQGVPEAFF
clone_size: many; j_call: TRBJ1-6; v_call: TRBV28; d_call: TRBD1; cdr3_nt: TGTGCCAGCAGTTTAGGGACAGGGAGTTCACCCCTCCACTTT; cdr3_aa: CASSLGTGSSPLHF
clone_size: NA; j_call: TRBJ2-3; v_call: TRBV29-1; d_call: NA; cdr3_nt: TGCAGCGTCGTCACCCGTACAGATACGCAGTATTTT; cdr3_aa: CSVVTRTDTQYF
clone_size: NA; j_call: TRBJ2-1; v_call: TRBV24-1; d_call: TRBD2; cdr3_nt: TGTGCCAGCAGTTTTAGCGGGGGGGCCGTGAGTGAGCAGTTCTTC; cdr3_aa: CASSFSGGAVSEQFF
clone_size: NA; j_call: TRBJ1-3; v_call: TRBV12-3/TRBV12-4; d_call: TRBD1; cdr3_nt: TGTGCCAGCAGCACGACAGGGAAGGGGAACACCATATATTTT; cdr3_aa: CASSTTGKGNTIYF
clone_size: NA; j_call: TRBJ2-2; v_call: TRBV18; d_call: TRBD1; cdr3_nt: TGTGCCAGCTCACCAAGGACAGGGGCTCGGAACACCGGGGAGCTGTTTTTT; cdr3_aa: CASSPRTGARNTGELFF
clone_size: once; j_call: TRBJ2-7; v_call: TRBV19; d_call: TRBD1; cdr3_nt: TGTGCCAGTAGTCAACAGGGGGGCGTCTACGAGCAGTACTTC; cdr3_aa: CASSQQGGVYEQYF
clone_size: many; j_call: TRBJ1-2; v_call: TRBV6-5; d_call: NA; cdr3_nt: TGTGCCAGCAGTTACCGGGGGTCCAACTATGGCTACACCTTC; cdr3_aa: CASSYRGSNYGYTF
clone_size: few; j_call: TRBJ1-2; v_call: TRBV3-1; d_call: NA; cdr3_nt: TGTGCCAGCAGCCAAGGGGAGGGGAGGACCTATGGCTACACCTTC; cdr3_aa: CASSQGEGRTYGYTF
clone_size: once; j_call: TRBJ1-6; v_call: TRBV9; d_call: TRBD1; cdr3_nt: TGTGCCAGCAGCACTGGGACTAGCGGACGCCAGGGGGGATCACCCCTCCACTTT; cdr3_aa: CASSTGTSGRQGGSPLHF
clone_size: NA; j_call: TRBJ2-7; v_call: TRBV7-3; d_call: TRBD2; cdr3_nt: TGTGCCAGCAGCCCCAGGGAGGGACCCTACGAGCAGTACTTC; cdr3_aa: CASSPREGPYEQYF
clone_size: few; j_call: TRBJ2-5; v_call: TRBV5-4; d_call: NA; cdr3_nt: TGTGCCAGCAGCCGCGACCGGGGGGCCGAGGAGACCCAGTACTTC; cdr3_aa: CASSRDRGAEETQYF